This T cell receptor beta chain is from a study of blood T cell repertoires in COVID-19. Whole-study context: Some COVID-19 samples were acute and others convalescent; all came from the United States, Italy and Spain. PBMCs, B-cell-depleted T cells, or T cells were the source of the cDNA or gDNA that made up the material.

Germline values: CDR1 ENHRY, CDR2 SYGVKD. There are 13 residues in the CDR3. Germline trimming cut 5 bases from V and 2 bases from J; bases unmatched to any gene: 3. In the original analysis: Amplifying reference gene primers gave estimates of nucleated cell counts. This table comes from immunoSEQ multiplex PCR, and its TCRdb copy is limited to in-frame clones, with some not included. The V and J calls and clone size are taken from that table; D and trimming were inferred from the DNA. Here the sample spans fewer than 250,000 clones, under 90% being singletons. The sequence derives from a young man with active or convalescent COVID-19. Source material: peripheral blood. The V gene is TRBV10-3, the J gene TRBJ2-7; 7 nucleotides agree with TRBD2. The CDR3 sequence is CAISREETYEQYF. CDR3 in DNA: TGTGCCATCAGTCGGGAGGAAACCTACGAGCAGTACTTC.